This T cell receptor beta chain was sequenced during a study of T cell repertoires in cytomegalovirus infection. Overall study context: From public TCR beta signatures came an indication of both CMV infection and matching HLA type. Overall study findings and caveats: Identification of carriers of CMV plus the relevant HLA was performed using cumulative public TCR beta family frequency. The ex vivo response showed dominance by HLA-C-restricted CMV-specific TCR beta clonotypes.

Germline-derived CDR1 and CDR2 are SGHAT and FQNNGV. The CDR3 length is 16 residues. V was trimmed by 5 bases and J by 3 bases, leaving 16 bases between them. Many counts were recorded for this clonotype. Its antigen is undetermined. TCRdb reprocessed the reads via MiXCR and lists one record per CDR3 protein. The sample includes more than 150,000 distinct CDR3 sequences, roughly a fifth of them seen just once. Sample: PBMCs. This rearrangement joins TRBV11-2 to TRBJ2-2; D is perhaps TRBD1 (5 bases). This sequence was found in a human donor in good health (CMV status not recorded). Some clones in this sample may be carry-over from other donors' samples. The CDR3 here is CASSPPGRADTGELFF. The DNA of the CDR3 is TGTGCCAGCAGCCCTCCGGGCAGGGCGGACACCGGGGAGCTGTTTTTT.